The rows below give T cell receptor beta chains drawn from one sample of a study of blood T cell repertoires in COVID-19. The protocol was immunoSEQ multiplex PCR, while the TCRdb copy is restricted to in-frame clones and leaves out a portion. The repertoire includes about 410,000 clones, approximately 89% of them detected once, and around 1.5% sits in the top ten. The material sequenced was peripheral blood. All receptors derive from a woman aged 40 to 49 with COVID-19, enrolled during active disease. The CDR3 runs from the conserved cysteine through the conserved F or W. The order of the fields is CDR3 protein, CDR3 DNA, D gene, V gene, clone size, J gene. D genes are given only for firm matches. A row's size may be missing; if present it is once, few, many or a size class.

CASSPRTGQETQYF | TGTGCCAGCAGCCCTCGGACGGGACAAGAGACCCAGTACTTC | NA | TRBV5-8 | NA | TRBJ2-5
CASSSPGQGAIGNYGYTF | TGTGCCAGCAGCTCTCCGGGACAGGGGGCCATCGGTAACTATGGCTACACCTTC | TRBD1 | TRBV5-4 | NA | TRBJ1-2
CASSRDRDRSTGYTF | TGTGCCAGCAGTAGAGACCGGGACAGGTCTACCGGCTACACCTTC | TRBD1 | TRBV6-5 | NA | TRBJ1-2
CASSPGEISNEKLFF | TGTGCCAGCAGCCCGGGGGAGATCAGTAATGAAAAACTGTTTTTT | NA | TRBV28 | NA | TRBJ1-4
CASSLDQNTEAFF | TGTGCCAGCAGCTTAGATCAGAACACTGAAGCTTTCTTT | NA | TRBV7-9 | once | TRBJ1-1
CASSQVRDSPLHF | TGTGCCAGCAGCCAAGTGAGGGATTCACCCCTCCACTTT | NA | TRBV3-1/TRBV3-2 | NA | TRBJ1-6
CAGGGTGYQPQHF | TGTGCCGGGGGTGGGACAGGGTACCAGCCCCAGCATTTT | TRBD1 | TRBV30 | once | TRBJ1-5
CASSSTGDYGYTF | TGCGCCAGCAGCTCCACAGGGGACTATGGCTACACCTTC | TRBD1 | TRBV5-1 | NA | TRBJ1-2
CASSIVWTDVNYGYTF | TGTGCCAGTAGTATTGTTTGGACAGACGTTAACTATGGCTACACCTTC | NA | TRBV19 | NA | TRBJ1-2
CASTPGERGGSYNEQFF | TGTGCCAGCACCCCGGGGGAGCGGGGGGGCTCCTACAATGAGCAGTTCTTC | TRBD2 | TRBV27 | NA | TRBJ2-1
CASSPLAPNNEQFF | TGTGCCAGCAGCCCTTTAGCGCCCAACAATGAGCAGTTCTTC | NA | TRBV7-2 | NA | TRBJ2-1
CASSLSPGVPSYEQYF | TGTGCCAGCTCACTGTCCCCGGGGGTCCCGTCCTACGAGCAGTACTTC | NA | TRBV18 | NA | TRBJ2-7
CASSRRPGQGDEKLFF | TGTGCCAGCAGCCGCAGACCGGGACAGGGTGATGAAAAACTGTTTTTT | TRBD1 | TRBV11-2 | NA | TRBJ1-4
CASSAPGGRQETQYF | TGTGCCAGCAGCGCACCAGGGGGCCGCCAAGAGACCCAGTACTTC | TRBD1 | TRBV9 | NA | TRBJ2-5
CASSFRRGYGYTF | TGTGCCAGCAGTTTTCGCAGGGGCTATGGCTACACCTTC | NA | TRBV12-3/TRBV12-4 | NA | TRBJ1-2
CASRGQGTDTQYF | TGTGCCAGCAGGGGCCAGGGCACAGATACGCAGTATTTT | NA | TRBV27 | few | TRBJ2-3
CASKAGSRGYTF | TGTGCCAGCAAGGCGGGGTCGCGGGGCTACACCTTC | NA | TRBV27 | NA | TRBJ1-2
CASSLRDTLETQYF | TGTGCCAGCAGTTTGAGGGATACCTTGGAGACCCAGTACTTC | NA | TRBV27 | NA | TRBJ2-5
CASSVRGWNTGELFF | TGTGCCAGCAGCGTTAGGGGGTGGAACACCGGGGAGCTGTTTTTT | NA | TRBV5-4 | NA | TRBJ2-2
CASSLGQGNLEAFF | TGTGCCAGCTCACTAGGACAGGGGAACCTTGAAGCTTTCTTT | TRBD1 | TRBV18 | NA | TRBJ1-1
CASHRPGAGNTEAFF | TGTGCCAGTCATCGTCCCGGAGCGGGGAACACTGAAGCTTTCTTT | NA | TRBV19 | NA | TRBJ1-1
CASRRQGANYGYTF | TGTGCCAGCAGGAGACAGGGGGCAAACTATGGCTACACCTTC | TRBD1 | TRBV2 | NA | TRBJ1-2
CASSRLGLLNTEAFF | TGTGCCAGCAGTCGCTTGGGGCTGTTGAACACTGAAGCTTTCTTT | NA | TRBV7-2 | NA | TRBJ1-1
CASSVGLQGIGNTEAFF | TGTGCCAGCAGCGTAGGTTTACAGGGGATTGGGAACACTGAAGCTTTCTTT | TRBD1 | TRBV9 | NA | TRBJ1-1
CASSLGTGEETQYF | TGCGCCAGCAGCTTGGGGACAGGGGAAGAGACCCAGTACTTC | TRBD1 | TRBV5-1 | NA | TRBJ2-5
CASSLLVNTEAFF | TGTGCCAGCAGTTTATTAGTGAACACTGAAGCTTTCTTT | NA | TRBV28 | NA | TRBJ1-1
CASSSTEASWETQYF | TGTGCCAGCAGCTCAACGGAGGCGTCGTGGGAGACCCAGTACTTC | NA | TRBV7-9 | NA | TRBJ2-5
CASSLVLSDVSNTEAFF | TGTGCCAGCAGCTTAGTTCTGTCAGATGTATCGAACACTGAAGCTTTCTTT | NA | TRBV11-3 | NA | TRBJ1-1
CATSTGRVEKSTDTQYF | TGTGCCACCTCCACCGGCAGGGTGGAGAAGTCCACAGATACGCAGTATTTT | NA | TRBV15 | NA | TRBJ2-3
CASRRDRAGNTIYF | TGTGCCAGTCGCCGGGACAGGGCTGGAAACACCATATATTTT | TRBD1 | TRBV19 | NA | TRBJ1-3
CASSPGQTSYEQYF | TGTGCCAGCTCACCGGGACAGACCTCCTACGAGCAGTACTTC | TRBD1 | TRBV18 | NA | TRBJ2-7
CASSPRTGTSGKSEQFF | TGTGCCAGCAGCCCACGGACCGGGACTAGCGGGAAAAGTGAGCAGTTCTTC | TRBD2 | TRBV7-2 | NA | TRBJ2-1
CASTSSRETQYF | TGTGCCAGCACTAGTAGTCGAGAGACCCAGTACTTC | NA | TRBV5-4 | NA | TRBJ2-5
CASTSGGASNQPQHF | TGTGCCAGTACCTCGGGGGGGGCTAGCAATCAGCCCCAGCATTTT | NA | TRBV19 | NA | TRBJ1-5
CASSSTGQGRINTEAFF | TGTGCCAGCAGCTCGACGGGACAGGGACGTATAAACACTGAAGCTTTCTTT | TRBD1 | TRBV7-3 | NA | TRBJ1-1
CASSPRQFNQPQHF | TGTGCCAGCAGTCCCCGACAGTTCAATCAGCCCCAGCATTTT | NA | TRBV28 | NA | TRBJ1-5
CATSRGEGAGVRSGEQFF | TGTGCCACCAGCAGGGGGGAAGGTGCGGGAGTACGGTCGGGGGAGCAGTTCTTC | TRBD2 | TRBV15 | NA | TRBJ2-1
CASSPREFRNQPQHF | TGTGCCAGCAGTCCCCGGGAATTTCGCAATCAGCCCCAGCATTTT | NA | TRBV6-2/TRBV6-3 | once | TRBJ1-5
CASGGHDYGYTF | TGTGCCAGTGGTGGACACGACTATGGCTACACCTTC | NA | TRBV19 | NA | TRBJ1-2
CASTLKGGSYEQYF | TGTGCCAGCACCCTCAAAGGGGGCTCCTACGAGCAGTACTTC | NA | TRBV27 | NA | TRBJ2-7